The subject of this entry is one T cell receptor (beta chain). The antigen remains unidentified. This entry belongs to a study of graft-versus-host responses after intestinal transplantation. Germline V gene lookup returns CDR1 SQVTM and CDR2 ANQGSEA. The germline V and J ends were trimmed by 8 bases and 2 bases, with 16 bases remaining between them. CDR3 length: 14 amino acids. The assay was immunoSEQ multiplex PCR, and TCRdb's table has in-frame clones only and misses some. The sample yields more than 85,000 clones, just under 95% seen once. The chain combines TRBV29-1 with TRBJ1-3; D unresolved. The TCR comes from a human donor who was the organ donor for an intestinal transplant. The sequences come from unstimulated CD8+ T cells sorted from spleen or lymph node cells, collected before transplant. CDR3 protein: CSTSPGQAGNTIYF. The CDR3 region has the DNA TGCAGCACCTCCCCTGGGCAGGCTGGAAACACCATATATTTT.